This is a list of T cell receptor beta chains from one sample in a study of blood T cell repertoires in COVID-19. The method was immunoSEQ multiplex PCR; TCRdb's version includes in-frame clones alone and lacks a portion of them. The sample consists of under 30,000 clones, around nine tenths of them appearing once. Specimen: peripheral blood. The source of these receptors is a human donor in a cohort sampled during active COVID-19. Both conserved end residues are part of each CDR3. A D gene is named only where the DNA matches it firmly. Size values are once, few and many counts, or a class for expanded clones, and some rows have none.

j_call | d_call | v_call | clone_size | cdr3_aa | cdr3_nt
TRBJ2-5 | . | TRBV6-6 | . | CASSQTPGETQYF | TGTGCCAGCAGCCAGACACCAGGGGAGACCCAGTACTTC
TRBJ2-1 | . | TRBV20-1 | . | CSAVGTNEQFF | TGCAGTGCGGTAGGGACAAATGAGCAGTTCTTC
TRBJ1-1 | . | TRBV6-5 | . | CASSYSLRENTEAFF | TGTGCCAGCAGTTACTCACTCAGGGAGAACACTGAAGCTTTCTTT
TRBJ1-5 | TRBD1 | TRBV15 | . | CATSGGRTGPNQPQHF | TGTGCCACCAGCGGGGGACGGACAGGACCAAATCAGCCCCAGCATTTT
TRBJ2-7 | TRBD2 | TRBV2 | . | CASSEDLAGGAYEQYF | TGTGCCAGCAGTGAGGACTTAGCGGGAGGCGCCTACGAGCAGTACTTC
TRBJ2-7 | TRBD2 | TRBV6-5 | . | CASKIAGAYEQYF | TGTGCCAGCAAGATAGCGGGAGCATACGAGCAGTACTTC
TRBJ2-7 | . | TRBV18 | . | CASSPPGSRSYEQYF | TGTGCCAGCTCACCCCCTGGGAGTCGGTCCTACGAGCAGTACTTC
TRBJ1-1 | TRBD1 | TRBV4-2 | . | CASSRIQGGANTEAFF | TGTGCCAGCAGCCGCATACAGGGGGGAGCAAACACTGAAGCTTTCTTT
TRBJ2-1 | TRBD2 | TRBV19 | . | CASRNLAGARNEQFF | TGTGCCAGTAGAAATCTAGCGGGAGCACGAAATGAGCAGTTCTTC
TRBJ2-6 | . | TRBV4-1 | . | CASSQDWAPSGANVLTF | TGCGCCAGCAGCCAAGATTGGGCTCCCTCTGGGGCCAACGTCCTGACTTTC
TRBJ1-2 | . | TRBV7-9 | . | CASSLGSTGGYTF | TGTGCCAGCAGCTTAGGATCTACGGGAGGCTACACCTTC
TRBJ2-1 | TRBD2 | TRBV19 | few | CASTLGQLARNEQFF | TGTGCCAGTACCCTGGGTCAACTAGCGCGGAATGAGCAGTTCTTC
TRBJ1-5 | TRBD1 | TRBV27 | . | CASSPGQANQPQHF | TGTGCCAGCAGCCCGGGACAGGCCAATCAGCCCCAGCATTTT